This T cell receptor beta chain was retrieved from a study of identical twins. This clonotype was counted between two and nine times. Its antigen is as yet unknown. Template switching created a universal primer site, and the cDNA included unique molecular identifiers. TCRdb recomputed calls from the 5' RACE reads with MiXCR, one row per CDR3 protein. The sample includes nearly 650,000 distinct CDR3 sequences, around 7.5% of them seen just once. General study results and limits: Low generation-probability sequences were in excess among twin-shared out-of-frame alpha sequences. Diverse VJ usage suggested most zero-insertion clonotypes were not invariant T cells.

This CDR3 is 12 amino acids long. Germline loops: CDR1 SNHLY, CDR2 FYNNEI. V shed 11 bases, J shed 1 base, and the junction held 0 bases outside the gene matches. Separately, the same data were catalogued under a study of yellow fever vaccine responses in identical twins. From that paper: Reported findings indicate that twins' vaccine T cell responses seemed partially convergent, partially personalized.

The chain uses TRBV2 and TRBJ2-2; 8 bases fit TRBD2. The TCR comes from a woman aged 18-35 years in good health. Sequencing used PBMCs. The CDR3 bases are TGTGCCGGGACTAGGAACACCGGGGAGCTGTTTTTT. Translating gives CAGTRNTGELFF.